This T cell receptor (beta chain) came from a study of regulatory T cells in long-lasting Graves disease. The time point: newly diagnosed GD, antithyroid drugs for less than 3 months. The authors made the TCR library using RNA they extracted from PBMCs. Sequencing libraries for TCR beta were prepared with iRepertoire HTBI primers and Arm-PCR of CDR3 regions. Via MiXCR, TCRdb re-called the multiplex PCR reads, giving one row per CDR3 protein. The sample lists about 460,000 distinct CDR3 sequences; roughly 15% were seen once. This clonotype was seen a handful of times. Its antigen is not known. General study findings and limits: Reduced TCR diversity was observed in persistent Graves' patients versus newly diagnosed patients.

This CDR3 comprises 18 residues. Germline values: CDR1 SGHRS, CDR2 YFSETQ. V shed 4 bases and J 0 bases; nucleotides not matched to a gene: 13. The same specimen was also included in a second study, on T cells in Graves' hyperthyroidism and ophthalmopathy. That source adds: A first-round RT-PCR of the TCR CDR3 used the HTBI primer set.

The starting material was peripheral blood mononuclear cells (PBMCs), obtained at new diagnosis, from a patient treated with antithyroid drugs. This TCR derives from a woman aged 50 to 60 with Graves disease. The V and J genes are TRBV5-1 and TRBJ2-3, with 8 nucleotides matching TRBD1. The CDR3 is CASSDRGPVSESTDTQYF. DNA of the CDR3: TGCGCCAGCAGCGACAGGGGCCCGGTTTCGGAGAGCACAGATACGCAGTATTTT.